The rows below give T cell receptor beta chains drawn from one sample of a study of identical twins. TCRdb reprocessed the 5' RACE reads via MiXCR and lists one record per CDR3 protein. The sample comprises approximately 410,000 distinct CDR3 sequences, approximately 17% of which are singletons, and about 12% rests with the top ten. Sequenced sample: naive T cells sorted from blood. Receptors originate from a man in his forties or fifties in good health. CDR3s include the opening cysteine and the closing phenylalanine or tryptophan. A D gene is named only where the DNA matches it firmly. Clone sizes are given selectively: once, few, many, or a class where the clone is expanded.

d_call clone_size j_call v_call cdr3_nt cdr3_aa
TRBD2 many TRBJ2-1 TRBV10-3 TGTGCCATCAGTGAGGTTCCGGGAGGGTATCTCAATGAGCAGTTCTTC CAISEVPGGYLNEQFF
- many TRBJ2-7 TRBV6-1 TGTGCCAGCTCCCCAGGTGGGGGGCCGTCCTACGAGCAGTACTTC CASSPGGGPSYEQYF
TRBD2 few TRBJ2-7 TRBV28 TGTGCCAGCAGAAAACGACTAGCGGGGCCCTACGAGCAGTACTTC CASRKRLAGPYEQYF
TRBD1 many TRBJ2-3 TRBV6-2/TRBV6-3 TGTGCCAGCAGTTACTCGATTACAGGGGAGTGGGCAGATACGCAGTATTTT CASSYSITGEWADTQYF
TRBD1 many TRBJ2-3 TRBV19 TGTGCCAGTAGTTGGACAGGCCTTAGCACAGATACGCAGTATTTT CASSWTGLSTDTQYF
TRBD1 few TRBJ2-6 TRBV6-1 TGTGCCAGCACCCTGACAGGGCCTGGGGCCAACGTCCTGACTTTC CASTLTGPGANVLTF
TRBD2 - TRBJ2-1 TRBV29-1 TGCAGCGTTGAAGGACTAGCGGGGGGCCTATACAATGAGCAGTTCTTC CSVEGLAGGLYNEQFF
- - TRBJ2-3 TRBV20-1 TGCAGTGCTAGGTTGAGTCAGGGCACAGATACGCAGTATTTT CSARLSQGTDTQYF
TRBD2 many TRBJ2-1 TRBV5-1 TGCGCCAGCAGCTTGGCCGCTAGCGGGAGGATGGATGAGCAGTTCTTC CASSLAASGRMDEQFF
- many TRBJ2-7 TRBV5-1 TGCGCCAGCAGCTTGGGAGGGGAAGAGCAGTACTTC CASSLGGEEQYF
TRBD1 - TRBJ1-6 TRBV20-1 TGCAGTGCTAGGACAGGGGAGAGAAATAATTCACCCCTCCACTTT CSARTGERNNSPLHF
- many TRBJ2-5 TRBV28 TGTGCCAGCAGTTTAGGGACGGGGGCGCGGGCGGAGACCCAGTACTTC CASSLGTGARAETQYF
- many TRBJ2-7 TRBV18 TGTGCCAGCTCACCACGTCGGGTGCAATCCTACGAGCAGTACTTC CASSPRRVQSYEQYF
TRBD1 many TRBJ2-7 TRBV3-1 TGTGCCAGCAGCCAGCACGGACAGGGCTTCTCCTACGAGCAGTACTTC CASSQHGQGFSYEQYF
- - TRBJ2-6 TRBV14 TGTGCCAGCAGCCAAGTGCCCCCAGGGCCCGGGGCCAACGTCCTGACTTTC CASSQVPPGPGANVLTF
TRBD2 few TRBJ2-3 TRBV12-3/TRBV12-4 TGTGCCAGCAAGAGCGGGATTAGCACAGATACGCAGTATTTT CASKSGISTDTQYF
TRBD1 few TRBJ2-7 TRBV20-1 TGCAGTGCTAGCCAGGGGGCGGTCTACGAGCAGTACTTC CSASQGAVYEQYF
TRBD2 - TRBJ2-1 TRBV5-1 TGCGCCAGCAGCTCTGATAGCGGGAGCTCCTACAATGAGCAGTTCTTC CASSSDSGSSYNEQFF
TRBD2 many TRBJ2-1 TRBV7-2 TGTGCCAGCAGCTTAGCGGGATGGGGGATCGGGGGGATCAATGAGCAGTTCTTC CASSLAGWGIGGINEQFF
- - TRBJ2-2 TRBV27 TGTGCCAGCAGACCAGGGTCGGTAGGCACCGGGGAGCTGTTTTTT CASRPGSVGTGELFF
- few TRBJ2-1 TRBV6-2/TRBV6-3 TGTGCCAGCAGCCCCCAACTCGGAAATACTGAGCAGTTCTTC CASSPQLGNTEQFF
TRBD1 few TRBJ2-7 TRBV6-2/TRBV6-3 TGTGCCAGCAGCTTACAGGGGGCGATCTACGAGCAGTACTTC CASSLQGAIYEQYF
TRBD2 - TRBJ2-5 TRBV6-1 TGTGCCAGCCGACTAGCGGGGAACCAAGAGACCCAGTACTTC CASRLAGNQETQYF
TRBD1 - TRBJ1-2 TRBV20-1 TGCAGTGCTAGGGGGACAGGCTGGACCACCTATGGCTACACCTTC CSARGTGWTTYGYTF
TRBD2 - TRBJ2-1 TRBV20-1 TGCAGTGCTCTCCGGGGTAGCGGGGAAAGCTCCTACAATGAGCAGTTCTTC CSALRGSGESSYNEQFF
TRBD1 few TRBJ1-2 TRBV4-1 TGCGCCAGCAGCCAAGATGGGGACAGGGGGCGCATTTTCACCTTC CASSQDGDRGRIFTF
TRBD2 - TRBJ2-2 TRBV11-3 TGTGCCAGCAGCTTAGGATCACTAGCGGGAGACACCGGGGAGCTGTTTTTT CASSLGSLAGDTGELFF
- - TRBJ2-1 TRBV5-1 TGCGCCAGCAGTTCGACAGGCGGTGATGAGCAGTTCTTC CASSSTGGDEQFF
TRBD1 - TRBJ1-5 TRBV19 TGTGCCAGTAGTACAGGGGGTTCTCAGCATTTT CASSTGGSQHF
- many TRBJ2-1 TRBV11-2 TGTGCCAGCAGCCGACATTCAGGTCTAGCAAGGCTGGGATACTACAATGAGCAGTTCTTC CASSRHSGLARLGYYNEQFF
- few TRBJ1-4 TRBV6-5 TGTGCCAGCAGTTACTCGACGGGGGCAGGGGAAAAACTGTTTTTT CASSYSTGAGEKLFF
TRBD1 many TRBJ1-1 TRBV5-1 TGCGCCAGCAGCGTAGCCGGGACAGGGGGTCCCGAAGCTTTCTTT CASSVAGTGGPEAFF
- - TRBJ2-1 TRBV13 TGTGCCAGCGGTTTTGGGACCCACTACAATGAGCAGTTCTTC CASGFGTHYNEQFF
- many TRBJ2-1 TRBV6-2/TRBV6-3 TGTGCCAGCAGTTACCCCGGACTTTACAATGAGCAGTTCTTC CASSYPGLYNEQFF
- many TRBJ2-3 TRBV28 TGTGCCAGCAGTTTATTTGAGGTTACAGATACGCAGTATTTT CASSLFEVTDTQYF
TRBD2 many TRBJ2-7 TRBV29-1 TGCAGCGTTGAATTGGCCAGCGGGAGATTCTACGAGCAGTACTTC CSVELASGRFYEQYF
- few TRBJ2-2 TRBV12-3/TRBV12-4 TGTGCCAGCAGTTTAGCCCCGGGCCTACTGAACACCGGGGAGCTGTTTTTT CASSLAPGLLNTGELFF
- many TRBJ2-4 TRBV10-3 TGTGCCATCAGTGACAGGGTAGCCAAAAACATTCAGTACTTC CAISDRVAKNIQYF
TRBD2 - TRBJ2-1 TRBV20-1 TGCAGTGCTCGCGGTCTAGCGGGAGTGTATGTGCAGTTCTTC CSARGLAGVYVQFF
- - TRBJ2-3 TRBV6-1 TGTGCCAGCAAGGCCAGGGCGGGTACAGATACGCAGTATTTT CASKARAGTDTQYF
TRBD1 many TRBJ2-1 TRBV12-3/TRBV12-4 TGTGCCAGCAGCATACAGGGGCGGACCTACAATGAGCAGTTCTTC CASSIQGRTYNEQFF
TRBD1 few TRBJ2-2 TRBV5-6 TGTGCCAGCAGCTACGGGACAGGGGGCGCCCCCGGGGAGCTGTTTTTT CASSYGTGGAPGELFF
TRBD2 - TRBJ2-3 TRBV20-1 TGCAGTGCTAGTTCTGGGACTAGCGGGAGAGGAGATACGCAGTATTTT CSASSGTSGRGDTQYF